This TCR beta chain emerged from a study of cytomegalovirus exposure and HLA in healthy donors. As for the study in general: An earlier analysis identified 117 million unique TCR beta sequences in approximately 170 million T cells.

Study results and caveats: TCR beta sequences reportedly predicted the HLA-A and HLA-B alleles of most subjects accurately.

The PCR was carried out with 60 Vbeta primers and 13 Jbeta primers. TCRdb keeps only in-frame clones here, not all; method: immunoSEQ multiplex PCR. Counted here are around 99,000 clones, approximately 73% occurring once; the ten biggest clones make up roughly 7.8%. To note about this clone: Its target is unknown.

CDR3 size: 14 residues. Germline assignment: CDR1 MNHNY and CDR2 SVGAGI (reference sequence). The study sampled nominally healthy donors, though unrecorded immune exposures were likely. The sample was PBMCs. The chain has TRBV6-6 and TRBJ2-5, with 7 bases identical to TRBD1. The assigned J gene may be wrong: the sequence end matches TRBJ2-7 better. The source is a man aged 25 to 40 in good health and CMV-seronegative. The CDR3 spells CASSLYSTGDEQYF. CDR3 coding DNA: TGTGCCAGCAGTTTATACTCTACAGGGGACGAGCAGTACTTC.